Reported below is one T cell receptor beta chain. The antigen remains undetermined. The entry originates in a study of regulatory T cells in long-lasting Graves disease. Time point defined: persistent/refractory GD, antithyroid drugs over 5 years with positive TRAb. The TCR library used RNA extracted from PBMCs. The EDTA tubes were filled with around 8.5 milliliters of drawn peripheral blood. Researchers made TCR beta libraries by using iRepertoire HTBI primers and running Arm-PCR on CDR3 regions. From the multiplex PCR reads, TCRdb called clonotypes with MiXCR, one entry per CDR3 protein. Of 500,000 to 800,000 distinct CDR3 sequences listed, around 30% are singletons. Regarding the study as a whole: Persistent disease samples used TRBV28, TRBJ1-2 and TRBJ2-5 preferentially. Small sample size may have lowered accuracy.

The CDR3 totals 15 residues. The V gene's germline CDR1 is MDHEN and CDR2 SYDVKM. The germline V and J ends were trimmed by 8 bases and 0 bases, with 16 bases remaining between them. The rearrangement joins TRBV28 to TRBJ1-2; D unclear. The material sequenced was peripheral blood mononuclear cells (PBMCs), taken when the disease was refractory, from a patient treated with antithyroid drugs. The TCR originated in a female donor with Graves disease. The CDR3: CASSPSWEANYGYTF. The CDR3 DNA reads as TGTGCCAGCTCACCAAGCTGGGAAGCTAACTATGGCTACACCTTC.